Listed below are T cell receptor beta chains from one sample, sequenced in a study of follicular helper T cells after annual influenza vaccination. Assay: immunoSEQ multiplex PCR; the TCRdb copy retains only in-frame clones and omits some. The data show 5,500 to 7,000 clones, nearly 90% seen once. The sample consisted of CXCR5+ CD38- circulating T follicular helper cells from blood, taken 7 days after influenza vaccination. All receptors come from an adult who received the influenza vaccine. Each CDR3 is given with its conserved first and last residue.

TRBJ1-2,TRBV4-1,CASSQDRLGREVGYGYTF
TRBJ2-1,TRBV19,CASRGGSSYNEQFF
TRBJ1-1,TRBV7-9,CASSSQTGGSRAFF
TRBJ2-7,TRBV28,CAISPSTSSYEQYF
TRBJ2-7,TRBV19,CASSAGGQSSSEQYF
TRBJ2-7,TRBV29-1,CSVGLVARGEQYF
TRBJ2-7,TRBV10-1,CASSDGGTSYEQYF
TRBJ1-2,TRBV9,CASSAGQGPSGYTF
TRBJ1-2,TRBV28,CASSPPVTNYGYTF
TRBJ2-2,TRBV9,CASSVGPAGGPWELFF
TRBJ1-4,TRBV27,CASSLGHRGAKLFF
TRBJ2-3,TRBV7-9,CASSSPTRDWDTQYF
TRBJ2-5,TRBV7-3,CASSLSGTSLETQYF
TRBJ2-3,TRBV5-4,CASSPTSVGTDTQYF
TRBJ1-1,TRBV6-4,CASSKGVNTEAFF
TRBJ2-6,TRBV30,CAWSVRSLRREGANVLTF
TRBJ2-7,TRBV20-1,CSARDDYEQYF
TRBJ2-6,TRBV5-7,CASQGGCVQSRANVLTF
TRBJ2-1,TRBV9,CASSDTSGALRDEQFF
TRBJ1-3,TRBV9,CASSPGTGGNTIYF
TRBJ1-2,TRBV7-2,CASSLADIKRGYTF
TRBJ1-2,TRBV7-8,CASSPDRLGGYTF
TRBJ2-1,TRBV28,CASSLSPGTGKYEQFF
TRBJ1-1,TRBV7-8,CASSSISLQGARTEAFF
TRBJ1-5,TRBV6-1,CASSEAGGDNQPQHF
TRBJ2-1,TRBV7-3,CASSPLGGAGPYNEQFF
TRBJ1-5,TRBV28,CASSSPGTGSQPQHF
TRBJ2-3,TRBV6-4,CASSDFGTDTQYF
TRBJ2-3,TRBV4-1,CASSQDGGRSTDTQYF
TRBJ1-4,TRBV2,CASSTYSPTGTNEKLFF
TRBJ1-1,TRBV30,CAWSRGGPTEAFF
TRBJ1-2,TRBV10-3,CAILTEGAYGYTF
TRBJ1-5,TRBV28,CASSLSGQYSNQPQHF
TRBJ2-7,TRBV6-5,CASSLYEQYF
TRBJ2-4,TRBV19,CARHLANIQYF
TRBJ1-5,TRBV6-5,CASSRGNQPQHF
TRBJ1-1,TRBV5-6,CASSLGRGQAFF
TRBJ2-2,TRBV30,CAWNPDRGLGTGELFF
TRBJ2-7,TRBV7-2,CASSSGTFPYEQYF
TRBJ2-7,TRBV6-1,CASGDMAREQYF
TRBJ2-1,TRBV28,CASSLVIWGQPNNEQFF
TRBJ2-7,TRBV9,CASSVGQGREQYF
TRBJ1-5,TRBV28,CASSLNQGHQPQHF
TRBJ2-7,TRBV18,CASSPRGQDEQYF
TRBJ1-1,TRBV2,CASTVRAKGTEAFF
TRBJ2-5,TRBV5-6,CASSSYAGLAGGSRETQYF
TRBJ2-3,TRBV9,CASSVAFTDTQYF
TRBJ1-1,TRBV28,CASSLPSARRVTEAFF
TRBJ1-1,TRBV29-1,CSVVTGGFTEAFF
TRBJ2-7,TRBV5-1,CASSLDFHEQYF
TRBJ2-1,TRBV6-4,CASSESFPSNEQFF
TRBJ2-7,TRBV30,CAWGGLSGTEQYF
TRBJ2-5,TRBV19,CASSRDRVGETQYF
TRBJ2-1,TRBV4-2,CATTRRGHGTGDNEQFF
TRBJ1-1,TRBV27,CASSLVGARNTEAFF
TRBJ1-1,TRBV19,CASSKVPGQGASTEAFF
TRBJ2-7,TRBV27,CASSLTGYEQYF